These T cell receptor beta chains were read from a single sample in a study of beta chain features in type 1 diabetes. Some clones are missing from TCRdb's copy, which holds only in-frame ones; the method was immunoSEQ multiplex PCR. The data show roughly 450,000 clones, about 15% seen once. The source material was naive CD4+ T cells from blood. These receptors originate from a man aged 30-40 years in good health. The conserved cysteine and the conserved F or W are not part of the CDR3 here. The D gene is left open where the match is weak.

v_call | d_call | cdr3_aa
TRBV11-2 | - | ASSTLTGIDTDTQY
TRBV4-1 | TRBD2 | ASSHPPGGPNTGELF
TRBV4-3 | - | ASSQYLGTYNEQF
TRBV6-6 | TRBD1 | ASRLAGTDTDTQY
TRBV5-4 | - | ASSLKQGGSVNIQY
TRBV7-9 | - | ASSSGGGQGNTEAF
TRBV4-3 | TRBD1 | ASSQEGQDYNEQF
TRBV18 | - | ASSPQGTDTQY
TRBV18 | - | ASRKSGLTGNTIY
TRBV9 | TRBD1 | ASSGTGSYNEQF
TRBV25-1 | - | ASSAAGGTDTQY
TRBV6-5 | - | ASSYVQGDYGYT
TRBV10-2 | - | ASTEAGLGAQY
TRBV25-1 | TRBD1 | ASNRGNQPQH
TRBV9 | TRBD2 | ASSVLGLAGGHNVDEQF
TRBV29-1 | - | SVAGDGYNQPQH
TRBV6-6 | TRBD1 | ASSYLTGAYEQY
TRBV7-2 | - | ASSYGDEQF
TRBV6-5 | - | ASSATDGVTYGYT
TRBV15 | TRBD1 | ATSRTGGPGNTIY
TRBV7-2 | - | ASSLGTIIETQY
TRBV7-9 | TRBD2 | ASSPGLAGGSADEQF
TRBV29-1 | TRBD1 | SVAWYKDRGGNEQF
TRBV7-2 | TRBD2 | ASSISGGTDTQY
TRBV30 | - | AWSVGRMQF
TRBV13 | TRBD1 | ASSSRGAEAF
TRBV29-1 | - | SVELGYNEQF
TRBV2 | TRBD2 | ASSEGTSFQDEQF
TRBV29-1 | - | SVQPRGAGRDTQY
TRBV5-1 | - | ASSLRGETQY
TRBV7-2 | - | ASSSQGRETQY
TRBV19 | TRBD1 | ASSTTGEGLTDTQY
TRBV7-2 | - | ASSVDPRDKYT
TRBV20-1 | - | SARRTDTQY
TRBV19 | TRBD2 | ASSPSGRMDTQY
TRBV5-1 | - | ASSFEGLTDTQY
TRBV5-4 | - | ASSPSRVNEQF
TRBV29-1 | - | SVAIPPWERYTGELF
TRBV11-2 | TRBD2 | ASSYVLAGPMSQY
TRBV23-1 | - | ASSHGAYEQY
TRBV7-8 | TRBD1 | ASSQDRAETQY
TRBV7-9 | - | ASFWGKDTEAF
TRBV5-6 | - | ADGLIYT
TRBV10-3 | - | AISETGRETQY
TRBV11-2 | - | ASRRWGGETQY
TRBV5-1 | TRBD1 | ASSRGQTPISKNIQY
TRBV7-9 | - | ASSLRRVTDTQY